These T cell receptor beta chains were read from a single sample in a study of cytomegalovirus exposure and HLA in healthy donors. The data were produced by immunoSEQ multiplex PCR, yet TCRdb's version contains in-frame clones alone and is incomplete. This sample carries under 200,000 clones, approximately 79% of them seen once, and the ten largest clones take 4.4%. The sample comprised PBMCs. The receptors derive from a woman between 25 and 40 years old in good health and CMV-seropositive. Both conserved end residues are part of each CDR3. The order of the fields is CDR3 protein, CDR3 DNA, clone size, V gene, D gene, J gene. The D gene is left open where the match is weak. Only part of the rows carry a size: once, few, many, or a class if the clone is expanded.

CDR3 protein: CSASGRGGETQYF
CDR3 DNA: TGCAGCGCTTCAGGCAGGGGAGGGGAGACCCAGTACTTC
clone size: few
V gene: TRBV29-1
D gene: .
J gene: TRBJ2-5

CDR3 protein: CASRDTGHRNTEAFF
CDR3 DNA: TGTGCCAGCAGAGACACGGGACATAGGAACACTGAAGCTTTCTTT
clone size: once
V gene: TRBV7-9
D gene: .
J gene: TRBJ1-1

CDR3 protein: CASSPALGRAANEQFF
CDR3 DNA: TGTGCCAGCAGCCCCGCCCTGGGGAGGGCCGCCAATGAGCAGTTCTTC
clone size: .
V gene: TRBV7-9
D gene: TRBD2
J gene: TRBJ2-1

CDR3 protein: CASSLAGQGGPAGELFF
CDR3 DNA: TGCGCCAGCAGCTTGGCCGGACAGGGAGGGCCTGCCGGGGAGCTGTTTTTT
clone size: .
V gene: TRBV5-1
D gene: .
J gene: TRBJ2-2

CDR3 protein: CASSAASEMNTEAFF
CDR3 DNA: TGTGCCAGCAGCGCAGCTAGTGAGATGAACACTGAAGCTTTCTTT
clone size: .
V gene: TRBV9
D gene: .
J gene: TRBJ1-1

CDR3 protein: CASSPSTWAAEAFF
CDR3 DNA: TGTGCCAGCAGCCCTTCTACCTGGGCAGCTGAAGCTTTCTTT
clone size: .
V gene: TRBV7-9
D gene: .
J gene: TRBJ1-1

CDR3 protein: CASTYGGETTYEQYF
CDR3 DNA: TGTGCCAGTACTTACGGGGGAGAAACAACCTACGAGCAGTACTTC
clone size: .
V gene: TRBV19
D gene: .
J gene: TRBJ2-7

CDR3 protein: CSVEAGGGYGYTF
CDR3 DNA: TGCAGCGTTGAAGCGGGTGGAGGCTATGGCTACACCTTC
clone size: few
V gene: TRBV29-1
D gene: .
J gene: TRBJ1-2

CDR3 protein: CASSEMGGSSYNEQFF
CDR3 DNA: TGTGCCAGCAGTGAAATGGGGGGTTCCTCCTACAATGAGCAGTTCTTC
clone size: .
V gene: TRBV6-1
D gene: .
J gene: TRBJ2-1

CDR3 protein: CASSTTGYKGSIYEQYF
CDR3 DNA: TGTGCCAGCAGCACGACAGGGTATAAGGGTAGTATCTACGAGCAGTACTTC
clone size: .
V gene: TRBV5-6
D gene: TRBD1
J gene: TRBJ2-7

CDR3 protein: CASSLNQGAEAFF
CDR3 DNA: TGTGCCAGCAGCTTAAACCAGGGGGCTGAAGCTTTCTTT
clone size: .
V gene: TRBV7-9
D gene: TRBD1
J gene: TRBJ1-1

CDR3 protein: CASSFERESPGELFF
CDR3 DNA: TGCGCCAGCAGCTTCGAGCGGGAGAGCCCCGGGGAGCTGTTTTTT
clone size: .
V gene: TRBV5-1
D gene: TRBD2
J gene: TRBJ2-2

CDR3 protein: CASSISRRGRAFF
CDR3 DNA: TGTGCCAGTAGTATATCGCGCAGGGGGCGAGCTTTCTTT
clone size: few
V gene: TRBV19
D gene: TRBD1
J gene: TRBJ1-1

CDR3 protein: CASSLSNSLNTEAFF
CDR3 DNA: TGTGCCAGCAGCTTAAGTAACAGTTTGAACACTGAAGCTTTCTTT
clone size: few
V gene: TRBV7-9
D gene: .
J gene: TRBJ1-1

CDR3 protein: CASSYQAGGSDTQYF
CDR3 DNA: TGTGCCAGCAGTTACCAAGCGGGGGGTTCAGATACGCAGTATTTT
clone size: few
V gene: TRBV6-5
D gene: TRBD2
J gene: TRBJ2-3

CDR3 protein: CASSKARQGECTGELFF
CDR3 DNA: TGTGCCAGCAGCAAGGCCAGACAGGGGGAGTGCACCGGGGAGCTGTTTTTT
clone size: .
V gene: TRBV21-1
D gene: .
J gene: TRBJ2-2